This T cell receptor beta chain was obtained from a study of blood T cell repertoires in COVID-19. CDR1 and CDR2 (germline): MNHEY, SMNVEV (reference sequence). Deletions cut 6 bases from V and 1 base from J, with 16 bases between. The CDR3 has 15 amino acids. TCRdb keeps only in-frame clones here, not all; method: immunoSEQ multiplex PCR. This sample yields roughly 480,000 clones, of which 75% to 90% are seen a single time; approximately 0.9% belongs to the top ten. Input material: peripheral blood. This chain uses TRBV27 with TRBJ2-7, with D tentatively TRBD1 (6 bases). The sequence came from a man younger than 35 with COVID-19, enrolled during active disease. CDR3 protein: CASSPTGLTSYEQYF. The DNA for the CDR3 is TGTGCCAGCAGCCCGACAGGTCTAACGTCCTACGAGCAGTACTTC.